What follows describes a single T cell receptor beta chain. The source of the sample is a study of blood T cell repertoires in COVID-19. Study-level background: PBMCs, B-cell-depleted T cells, or T cells provided the cDNA or gDNA that made up the material.

The V end lost 7 bases, the J end lost 7 bases, and 13 bases lay between the germline ends. This CDR3 has 12 amino acids. Germline V gives CDR1 SNHLY, CDR2 FYNNEI. Enrollment of patients from Seattle took place during active infection, with longitudinal follow-up. The authors' processing: Nucleated cell counts were estimated from reference gene primer amplification. The method was immunoSEQ multiplex PCR; TCRdb's version includes in-frame clones alone and lacks a portion of them. The V and J calls and clone size were taken over from that table, and D and trimming were inferred from the DNA. The sample has about 200,000 clones, around nine tenths seen once.

The sample taken for sequencing was peripheral blood. This rearrangement joins TRBV2 to TRBJ1-2; tentative D call: TRBD1 (6 bases). The sequence was collected from a man aged 50-59 years with COVID-19, enrolled during active disease. CDR3 sequence (DNA): TGTGCCAGCAACAGGGACGGCGCTGGCTACACCTTC. Residues: CASNRDGAGYTF.